The TCR beta chain under discussion was sequenced for a study of metastatic and nonmetastatic thyroid tumors (dated by TCRdb to about 2020). As for the study more broadly: The researchers compared repertoires between peripheral blood samples and tumor or nodule tissue samples from patients with malignant or benign thyroid disease.

This clone is considered medium-sized (0.01 to 0.1%). Its antigen is currently not known. The sample holds no much larger clone one base away, and base qualities are not on file. From cysteine to phenylalanine, the CDR3 is 14 amino acids long. Only CDR3 DNA is held: 42 bases, read in frame from base 1. Between the V and J ends, shortened by 2 bases and 1 base respectively, the junction contains 9 bases. CDR1 and CDR2 are read off the germline V gene as SGHRS and YFSETQ. No patient had received any treatment before thyroid surgery. The study retrospectively analysed patient clinical samples collected from about 2011 to 2018 using T-cell receptor beta sequencing. The receptor library was made with PCR. Sequencing relied on an Illumina HiSeq 4000. The TCR beta-chain CDR3 region of each patient was profiled by high-throughput sequencing. The study's processing was this. CDR3 differences across clinicopathological groups were used to build a classifier for discriminating distant-metastatic papillary thyroid cancer patients. To measure repertoire diversity the researchers used the Shannon index, while the Morisita-Horn index served to gauge how similar the tumor and blood repertoires were. TCRdb reworked the public reads: Q25 trimming with fastp, MiXCR clone assembly, productive beta chains retained. TCRdb's processing, not the authors', yielded these V and J calls. The sample records thousands of clones, 30% to 35% of which are singletons. 20% to 25% of the sample belongs to the ten largest clones.

Broader findings and caveats from the paper: In both blood and tumor samples, TCR beta diversity was reported to be significantly higher in malignant tumors than in benign nodules.

Sequenced sample: tumor tissue. This TCR came from a female donor with papillary thyroid cancer or a benign thyroid nodule (not recorded which). Some clones in this sample may be carry-over from other donors' samples. Recombination joined TRBV5-1 with TRBJ1-1; the D gene is unclear. The nucleotides read TGCGCCAGCAGCTTATCCTATTCGAACACTGAAGCTTTCTTT. The encoded protein is CASSLSYSNTEAFF. The variable domain in full, with residues beyond the CDR3 obtained from the reference TRBV5-1 and TRBJ1-1 genes, is KAGVTQTPRYLIKTRGQQVTLSCSPISGHRSVSWYQQTPGQGLQFLFEYFSETQRNKGNFPGRFSGRQFSNSRSEMNVSTLELGDSALYLCASSLSYSNTEAFFGQGTRLTVV.